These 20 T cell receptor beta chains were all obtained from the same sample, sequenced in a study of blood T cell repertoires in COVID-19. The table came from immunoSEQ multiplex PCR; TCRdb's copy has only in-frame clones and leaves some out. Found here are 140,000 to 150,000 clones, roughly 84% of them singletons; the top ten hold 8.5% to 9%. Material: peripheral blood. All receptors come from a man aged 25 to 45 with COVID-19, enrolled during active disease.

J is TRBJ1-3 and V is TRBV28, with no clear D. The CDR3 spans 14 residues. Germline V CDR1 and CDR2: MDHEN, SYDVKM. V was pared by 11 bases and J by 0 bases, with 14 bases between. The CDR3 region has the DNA TGTGCCGGGCTGGGTGGTAGCTCTGGAAACACCATATATTTT. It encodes CAGLGGSSGNTIYF.

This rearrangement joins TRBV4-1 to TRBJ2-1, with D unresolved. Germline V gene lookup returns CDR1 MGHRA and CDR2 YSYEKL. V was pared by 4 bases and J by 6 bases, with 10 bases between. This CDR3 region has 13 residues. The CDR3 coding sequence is TGCGCCAGCAGCCGAGGATTCGCCAATGAGCAGTTCTTC. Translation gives CASSRGFANEQFF.

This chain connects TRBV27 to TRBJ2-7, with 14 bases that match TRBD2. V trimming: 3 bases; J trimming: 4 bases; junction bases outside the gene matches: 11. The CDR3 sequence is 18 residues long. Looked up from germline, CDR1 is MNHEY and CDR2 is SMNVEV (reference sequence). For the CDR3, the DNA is TGTGCCAGCAGTTTGGGTCCCGGGACTAGCGGGAGACGGTACGAGCAGTACTTC. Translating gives CASSLGPGTSGRRYEQYF.

Written as DNA, the CDR3 is TGTGCCAGCAGTTTAAGGGGTGGTCACGAGCAGTACTTC. Amino acid sequence: CASSLRGGHEQYF. V usage is TRBV28 and J usage is TRBJ2-7; a weak D match, TRBD1 (5 bases). Germline CDR1 reads MDHEN; CDR2 reads SYDVKM. This CDR3 is built from 13 residues. Trimming removed 2 bases at V and 5 bases at J, with 10 bases between.

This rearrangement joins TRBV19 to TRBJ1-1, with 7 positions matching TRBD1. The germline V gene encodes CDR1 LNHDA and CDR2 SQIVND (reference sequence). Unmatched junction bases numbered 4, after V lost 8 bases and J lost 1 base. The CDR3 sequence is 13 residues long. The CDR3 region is CASLGQANTEAFF. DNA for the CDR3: TGTGCCAGTCTAGGACAGGCGAACACTGAAGCTTTCTTT.

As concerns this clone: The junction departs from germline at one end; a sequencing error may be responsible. CDR3: CASSLERGGDYEQYF. The CDR3, as DNA: TGTGCTAGCAGCCTCGAGCGAGGGGGGGACTACGAGCAGTACTTC. The chain employs TRBV7-7 and TRBJ2-7; D might be TRBD2 (7 bases). The CDR3 covers 15 residues. CDR1 and CDR2 from the germline V gene are SSHAT and FNYEAQ (reference sequence). Together with reference TRBV7-7 and TRBJ2-7, the CDR3 gives the full variable domain: GAGVSQSPRYKVTKRGQDVTLRCDPISSHATLYWYQQALGQGPEFLTYFNYEAQPDKSGLPSDRFSAERPEGSISTLTIQRTEQRDSAMYRCASSLERGGDYEQYFGPGTRLTVT.

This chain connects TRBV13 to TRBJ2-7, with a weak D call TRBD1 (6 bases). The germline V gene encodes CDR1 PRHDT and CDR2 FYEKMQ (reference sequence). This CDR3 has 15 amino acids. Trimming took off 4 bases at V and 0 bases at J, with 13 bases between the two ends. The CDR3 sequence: CASSSDSNLSYEQYF. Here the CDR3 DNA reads TGTGCCAGCAGCTCGGACAGTAACCTCTCCTACGAGCAGTACTTC.

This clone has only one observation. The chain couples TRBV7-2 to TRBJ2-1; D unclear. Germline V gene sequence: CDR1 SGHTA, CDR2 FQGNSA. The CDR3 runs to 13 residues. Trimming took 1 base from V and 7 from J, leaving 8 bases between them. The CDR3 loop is CASSLGVKNEQFF. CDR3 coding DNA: TGTGCCAGCAGCTTAGGAGTAAAAAATGAGCAGTTCTTC. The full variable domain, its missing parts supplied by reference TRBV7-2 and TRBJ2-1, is GAGVSQSPSNKVTEKGKDVELRCDPISGHTALYWYRQSLGQGLEFLIYFQGNSAPDKSGLPSDRFSAERTGGSVSTLTIQRTQQEDSAVYLCASSLGVKNEQFFGPGTRLTVL.

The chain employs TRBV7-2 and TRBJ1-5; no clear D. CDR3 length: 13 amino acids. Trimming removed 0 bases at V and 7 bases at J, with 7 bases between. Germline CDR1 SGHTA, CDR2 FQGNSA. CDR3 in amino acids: CASSLAAEQPQHF. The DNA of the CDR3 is TGTGCCAGCAGCTTAGCGGCGGAGCAGCCCCAGCATTTT. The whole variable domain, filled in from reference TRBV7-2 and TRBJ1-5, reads GAGVSQSPSNKVTEKGKDVELRCDPISGHTALYWYRQSLGQGLEFLIYFQGNSAPDKSGLPSDRFSAERTGGSVSTLTIQRTQQEDSAVYLCASSLAAEQPQHFGDGTRLSIL.

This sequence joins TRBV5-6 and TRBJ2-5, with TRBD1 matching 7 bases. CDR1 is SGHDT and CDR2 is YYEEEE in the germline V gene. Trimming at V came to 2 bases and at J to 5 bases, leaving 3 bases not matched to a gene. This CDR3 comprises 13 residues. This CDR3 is CASSLKDRETQYF. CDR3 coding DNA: TGTGCCAGCAGCTTAAAGGACAGGGAGACCCAGTACTTC.

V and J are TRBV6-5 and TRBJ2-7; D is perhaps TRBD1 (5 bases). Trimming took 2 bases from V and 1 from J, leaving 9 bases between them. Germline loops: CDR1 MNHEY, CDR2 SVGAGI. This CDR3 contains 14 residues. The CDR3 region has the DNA TGTGCCAGCAGTTACCAGGGTCCGTCCTACGAGCAGTACTTC. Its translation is CASSYQGPSYEQYF.

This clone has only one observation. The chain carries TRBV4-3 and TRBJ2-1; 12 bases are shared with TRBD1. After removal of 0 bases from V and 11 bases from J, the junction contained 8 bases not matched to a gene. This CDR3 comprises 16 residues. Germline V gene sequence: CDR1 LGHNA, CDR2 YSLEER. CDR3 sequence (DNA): TGCGCCAGCAGCCAAGATTCCCGGGGACAGGGGGCCAAGCAGTTCTTC. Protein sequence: CASSQDSRGQGAKQFF.

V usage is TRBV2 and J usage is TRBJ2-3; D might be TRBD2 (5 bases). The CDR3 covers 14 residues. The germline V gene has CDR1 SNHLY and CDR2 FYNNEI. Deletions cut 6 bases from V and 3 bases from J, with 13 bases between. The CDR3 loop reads CASSRTSITDTQYF. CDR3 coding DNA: TGTGCCAGCAGCCGGACTTCCATAACAGATACGCAGTATTTT. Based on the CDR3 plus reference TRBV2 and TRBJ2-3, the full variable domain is EPEVTQTPSHQVTQMGQEVILRCVPISNHLYFYWYRQILGQKVEFLVSFYNNEISEKSEIFDDQFSVERPDGSNFTLKIRSTKLEDSAMYFCASSRTSITDTQYFGPGTRLTVL.

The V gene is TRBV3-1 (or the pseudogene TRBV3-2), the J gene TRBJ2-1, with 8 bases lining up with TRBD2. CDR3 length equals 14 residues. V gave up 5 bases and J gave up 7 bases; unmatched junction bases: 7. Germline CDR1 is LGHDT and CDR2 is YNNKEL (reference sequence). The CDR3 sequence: CASSGTSGSNEQFF. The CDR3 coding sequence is TGTGCCAGCAGCGGGACTAGTGGGTCGAATGAGCAGTTCTTC.

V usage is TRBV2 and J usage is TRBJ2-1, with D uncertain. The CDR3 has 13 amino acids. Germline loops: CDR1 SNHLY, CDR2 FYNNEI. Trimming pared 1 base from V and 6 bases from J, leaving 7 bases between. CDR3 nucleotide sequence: TGTGCCAGCAGTGAAGAGAGACTCAATGAGCAGTTCTTC. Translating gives CASSEERLNEQFF.

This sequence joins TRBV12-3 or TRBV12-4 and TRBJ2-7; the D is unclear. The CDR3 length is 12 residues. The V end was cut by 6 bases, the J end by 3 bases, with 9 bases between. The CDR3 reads CASSRRDYEQYF. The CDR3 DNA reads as TGTGCCAGCAGCCGCCGCGACTACGAGCAGTACTTC.

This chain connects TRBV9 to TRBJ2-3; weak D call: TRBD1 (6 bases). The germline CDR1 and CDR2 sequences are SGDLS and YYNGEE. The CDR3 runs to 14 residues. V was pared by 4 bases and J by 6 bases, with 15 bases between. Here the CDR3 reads CASSPLGAPDTQYF. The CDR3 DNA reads TGTGCCAGCAGCCCGCTGGGGGCGCCTGATACGCAGTATTTT.

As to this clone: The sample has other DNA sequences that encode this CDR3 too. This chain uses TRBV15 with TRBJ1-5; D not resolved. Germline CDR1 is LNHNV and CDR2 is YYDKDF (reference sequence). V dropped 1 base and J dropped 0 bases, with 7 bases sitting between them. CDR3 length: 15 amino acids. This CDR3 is CATSRAGNSNQPQHF. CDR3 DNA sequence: TGTGCCACCAGCAGAGCAGGTAATAGCAATCAGCCCCAGCATTTT.

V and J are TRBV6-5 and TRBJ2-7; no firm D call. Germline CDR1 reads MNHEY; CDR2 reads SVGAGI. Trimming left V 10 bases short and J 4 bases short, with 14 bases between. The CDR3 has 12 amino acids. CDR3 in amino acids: CATQPHKYEQYF. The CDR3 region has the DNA TGTGCCACCCAACCCCACAAGTACGAGCAGTACTTC.

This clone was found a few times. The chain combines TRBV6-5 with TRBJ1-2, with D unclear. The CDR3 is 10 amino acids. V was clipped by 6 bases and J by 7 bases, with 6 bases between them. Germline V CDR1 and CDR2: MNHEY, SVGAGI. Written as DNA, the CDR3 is TGTGCCAGCAGAAATCTTGGCTACACCTTC. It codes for CASRNLGYTF.